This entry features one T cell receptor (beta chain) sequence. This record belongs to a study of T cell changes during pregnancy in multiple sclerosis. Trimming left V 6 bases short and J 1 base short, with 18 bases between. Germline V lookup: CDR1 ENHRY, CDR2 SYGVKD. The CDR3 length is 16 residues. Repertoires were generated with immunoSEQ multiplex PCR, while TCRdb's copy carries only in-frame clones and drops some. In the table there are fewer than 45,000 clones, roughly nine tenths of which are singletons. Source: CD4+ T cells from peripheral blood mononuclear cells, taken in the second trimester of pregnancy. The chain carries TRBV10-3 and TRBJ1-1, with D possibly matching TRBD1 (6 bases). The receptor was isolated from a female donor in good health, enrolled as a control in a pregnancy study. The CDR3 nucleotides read TGTGCCATCAGGCCGGGGGGCTCAAGAGAGAACACTGAAGCTTTCTTT. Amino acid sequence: CAIRPGGSRENTEAFF.